This TCR beta chain is drawn from a study of cytomegalovirus exposure and HLA in healthy donors. PCR amplification relied on 60 Vbeta primers (plus 13 Jbeta primers). Method: immunoSEQ multiplex PCR; TCRdb's copy keeps in-frame clones and lacks some. The table has about 180,000 clones, around 80% seen once. CDR3 length: 14 residues. V was pared by 3 bases and J by 7 bases, with 2 bases of the junction left unmatched. The germline V gene has CDR1 LNHNV and CDR2 YYDKDF (reference sequence). The origin of this receptor is a man younger than 30 in good health and CMV-seronegative. The sequenced sample was PBMCs. This sequence joins TRBV15 and TRBJ2-7; 14 bases agree with TRBD2. DNA of the CDR3: TGTGCCACCAGCAGTGGACTAGCGGGGGGAGAGCAGTACTTC. This translates into CATSSGLAGGEQYF.